This T cell receptor (beta chain) was recorded in a study of metastatic and nonmetastatic thyroid tumors. Through MiXCR, TCRdb re-clonotyped the PCR reads. The sample holds around 23,000 clones; roughly 15% are singletons and the top ten take about 14%. This clone was seen ten or more times. Patients had received no treatment of any kind before thyroid surgery. This receptor was taken from a female donor with papillary thyroid cancer or a benign thyroid nodule (not recorded which). Some clones in this sample may be carry-over from other donors' samples. Sequencing was carried out using tumor tissue.

The CDR3 here is CSATPEAKVAFF. Here the CDR3 DNA reads TGCAGTGCTACCCCCGAGGCCAAAGTGGCTTTCTTT. This chain connects TRBV20-1 to TRBJ1-1; no reliable D call. CDR1 and CDR2 from the germline V gene are DFQATT and SNEGSKA (reference sequence). The CDR3 covers 12 residues. Trimming took 4 bases from V and 11 from J, leaving 17 bases between them.